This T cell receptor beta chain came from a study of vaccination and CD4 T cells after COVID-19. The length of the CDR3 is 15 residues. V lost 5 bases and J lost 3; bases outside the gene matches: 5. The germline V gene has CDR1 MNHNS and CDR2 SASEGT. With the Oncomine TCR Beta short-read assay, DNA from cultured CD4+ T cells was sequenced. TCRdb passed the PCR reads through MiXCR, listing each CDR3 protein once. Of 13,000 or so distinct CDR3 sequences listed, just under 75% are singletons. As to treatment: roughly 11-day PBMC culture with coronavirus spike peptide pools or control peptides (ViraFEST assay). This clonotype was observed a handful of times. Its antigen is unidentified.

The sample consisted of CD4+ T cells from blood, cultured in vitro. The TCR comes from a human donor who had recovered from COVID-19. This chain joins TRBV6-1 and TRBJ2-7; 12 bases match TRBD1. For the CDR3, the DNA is TGTGCCAGCAGTAGCGGGACAGGGGGCTTCTACGAGCAGTACTTC. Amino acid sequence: CASSSGTGGFYEQYF.